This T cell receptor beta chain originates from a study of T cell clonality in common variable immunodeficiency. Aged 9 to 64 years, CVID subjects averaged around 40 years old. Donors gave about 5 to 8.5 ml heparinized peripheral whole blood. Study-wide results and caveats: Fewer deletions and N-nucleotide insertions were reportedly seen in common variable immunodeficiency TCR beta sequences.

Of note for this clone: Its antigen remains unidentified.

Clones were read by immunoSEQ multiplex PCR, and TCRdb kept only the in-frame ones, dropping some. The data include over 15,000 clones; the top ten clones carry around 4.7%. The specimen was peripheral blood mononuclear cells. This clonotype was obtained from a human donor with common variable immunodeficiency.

The sequenced part of the CDR3 DNA is TGCAGTGCTAGAGATCTCAGGCTAGCGGGGGGATTTTCCTACGAG. Its protein is CSARDLRLAGGFSYE. The complete CDR3 sequence is CSARDLRLAGGFSYEQYF. The J gene is TRBJ2-7, the V gene TRBV20-1; 11 bases fit TRBD2. Read coverage stops 3 residues before the CDR3 terminus; the germline J gene supplies the remainder. Trimming removed 0 bases from V and 1 base from J; junction bases left unmatched: 11. Germline V gene lookup returns CDR1 DFQATT and CDR2 SNEGSKA (reference sequence). This CDR3 comprises 18 residues.